The present T cell receptor (beta chain) was sequenced within a study of T cells in Graves' hyperthyroidism and ophthalmopathy. Patients aged 18 to 65 had newly diagnosed hyperthyroidism of under 2 months' duration. The source material, RNA transcripts, was used to amplify TCR beta CDR3 regions. HTBI primers drove first-round RT-PCR of the TCR CDR3. TCRdb analysed the multiplex PCR reads with MiXCR anew, one entry per CDR3 protein. There are over 650,000 distinct CDR3 sequences in the sample; about a sixth occur only once, and approximately 8% lies in the top ten. Sequenced sample: blood. This receptor was identified in a man aged 18 to 35 with Graves' hyperthyroidism.

Here the CDR3 reads CASSQLAGNIQYF. The CDR3 DNA reads as TGTGCCAGCAGTCAACTAGCGGGGAACATTCAGTACTTC. The chain employs TRBV11-2 and TRBJ2-4, with TRBD2 matching 10 bases. The ends lost 6 bases at V and 7 bases at J; junction bases unmatched: 3. The germline V gene has CDR1 SGHAT and CDR2 FQNNGV. The CDR3 totals 13 residues.